The 12 T cell receptor beta chains reported below all come from one sample, sequenced in a study of T cell repertoires in cytomegalovirus infection. No antigen is known for these receptors. TCRdb independently ran MiXCR on the reads; one entry per CDR3 protein. Of 450,000 to 600,000 distinct CDR3 sequences listed, about 33% were seen once; the top ten hold roughly 15%. The specimen comprised cultured PBMCs, sampled from culture after CMV antigen stimulation. The receptors come from a human donor in good health (CMV status not recorded). Some clones in this sample may be carry-over from other donors' samples.

A few counts support this clonotype. The rearrangement joins TRBV6-5 to TRBJ2-7; 8 bases map to TRBD2. From germline, CDR1 is MNHEY and CDR2 SVGAGI. J gave up 1 base and V 5 bases, and 16 bases lay outside the gene matches. The CDR3 extends over 18 amino acids. Written as DNA, the CDR3 is TGTGCCAGCAGTGGGATTACTAGCGGAAGTGGAGTATCCTACGAGCAGTACTTC. It is translated as CASSGITSGSGVSYEQYF.

This clonotype was seen more than once but under ten times. The chain employs TRBV11-2 and TRBJ2-1, with D possibly being TRBD2 (5 bases). The CDR3 totals 15 residues. Germline loops: CDR1 SGHAT, CDR2 FQNNGV. V was shortened by 6 bases and J by 12 bases, with 24 bases between the two germline ends. CDR3 nucleotides: TGTGCCAGCAGTTCGGACTCTGGAACCCCCATGGGGCAGTTCTTC. This encodes CASSSDSGTPMGQFF.

In its sample, this clonotype was seen a few times. The V gene is TRBV18, the J gene TRBJ1-4; D remains unclear. The CDR3 covers 15 residues. V gave up 5 bases and J gave up 3 bases, with 13 bases separating them. Germline V lookup: CDR1 KGHSH, CDR2 LQKENI. The CDR3 protein is CASSEQENSNEKLFF. The CDR3 DNA reads TGTGCCAGCTCAGAGCAGGAGAATTCTAATGAAAAACTGTTTTTT. The whole variable domain, filled in from reference TRBV18 and TRBJ1-4, reads NAGVMQNPRHLVRRRGQEARLRCSPMKGHSHVYWYRQLPEEGLKFMVYLQKENIIDESGMPKERFSAEFPKEGPSILRIQQVVRGDSAAYFCASSEQENSNEKLFFGSGTQLSVL.

Ten or more counts support this clonotype. This rearrangement joins TRBV7-2 to TRBJ1-4; tentatively, D is TRBD1 (5 bases). V lost 0 bases and J 3 bases, leaving 17 bases between the germline ends. Germline lookup yields CDR1 SGHTA and CDR2 FQGNSA. This CDR3 spans 18 amino acids. The CDR3: CASSLALRQGDPNEKLFF. CDR3 bases: TGTGCCAGCAGCTTAGCGCTTAGGCAGGGTGACCCTAATGAAAAACTGTTTTTT.

The gene calls are TRBV15 and TRBJ2-5, with a weak D call TRBD2 (6 bases). Trimming shortened V by 3 bases and J by 9 bases, and 11 bases separated the two germline ends. In germline, CDR1 is LNHNV, CDR2 YYDKDF (reference sequence). The CDR3 is 12 amino acids. CDR3 in DNA: TGTGCCACCAGCAGGGCACTAGCAGCCCAGTACTTC. This codes for CATSRALAAQYF.

This clonotype has a count of ten or more. The chain carries TRBV7-2 and TRBJ2-3; TRBD2 matches at 8 bases. The CDR3 runs 15 residues. V dropped 5 bases and J dropped 5; count of bases not matched to a gene: 9. Looked up from germline, CDR1 is SGHTA and CDR2 is FQGNSA. This CDR3 reads CASSLLGLGEDTQYF. The CDR3 DNA reads as TGTGCCAGCAGCCTATTGGGACTAGGGGAAGATACGCAGTATTTT. Complete variable domain (other parts from reference TRBV7-2 and TRBJ2-3): GAGVSQSPSNKVTEKGKDVELRCDPISGHTALYWYRQSLGQGLEFLIYFQGNSAPDKSGLPSDRFSAERTGGSVSTLTIQRTQQEDSAVYLCASSLLGLGEDTQYFGPGTRLTVL.

The chain combines TRBV19 with TRBJ2-6, with 9 bases aligning to TRBD2. Trimming removed 7 bases from V and 2 bases from J; junction bases left unmatched: 0. The CDR3 extends over 14 amino acids. Germline values: CDR1 LNHDA, CDR2 SQIVND (reference sequence). CDR3 bases: TGTGCCAGTAAGCGGGAGGCTGGGGCCAACGTCCTGACTTTC. Translated: CASKREAGANVLTF.

This clonotype has at least ten counts. The rearrangement joins TRBV7-2 to TRBJ1-2, with TRBD1 matching over 8 bases. The ends lost 6 bases at V and 4 bases at J; junction bases unmatched: 7. Germline V gene sequence: CDR1 SGHTA, CDR2 FQGNSA. CDR3 length: 14 residues. The CDR3 DNA reads as TGTGCCAGCAGACCGGACAGGGTCAGCTATGGCTACACCTTC. It translates to CASRPDRVSYGYTF. Complete variable domain (other parts from reference TRBV7-2 and TRBJ1-2): GAGVSQSPSNKVTEKGKDVELRCDPISGHTALYWYRQSLGQGLEFLIYFQGNSAPDKSGLPSDRFSAERTGGSVSTLTIQRTQQEDSAVYLCASRPDRVSYGYTFGSGTRLTVV.

The V gene is TRBV15, the J gene TRBJ1-6; 8 bases agree with TRBD1. The CDR3 extends over 15 amino acids. Germline lookup yields CDR1 LNHNV and CDR2 YYDKDF (reference sequence). The trim removed 5 bases at V and 7 bases at J, leaving 7 bases unmatched. The CDR3 reads CATSPGTGVNSPLHF. The DNA of the CDR3 is TGTGCCACCAGCCCCGGGACAGGCGTAAATTCACCCCTCCACTTT.

CDR3 nucleotides: TGTGCCAGCGCTCGACAGGGGGATTTGTCAGATACGCAGTATTTT. Protein product: CASARQGDLSDTQYF. The chain is built from TRBV6-5 and TRBJ2-3; 9 bases align to TRBD1. The CDR3 sequence is 15 residues long. The ends lost 8 bases at V and 4 bases at J; junction bases unmatched: 10. Looked up from germline, CDR1 is MNHEY and CDR2 is SVGAGI.

The rearrangement uses TRBV6-6 and TRBJ1-1; maybe TRBD1 (5 bases). V lost 2 bases and J 2 bases, leaving 12 bases between the germline ends. The CDR3 loop spans 15 amino acids. CDR1 and CDR2 from the germline V gene are MNHNY and SVGAGI (reference sequence). The CDR3 spells CASSYAVGVNTEAFF. CDR3 bases: TGTGCCAGCAGTTACGCGGTGGGGGTAAACACTGAAGCTTTCTTT.

The CDR3 spells CASSGRDRNGEKLFF. Here the CDR3 DNA reads TGCGCCAGCAGCGGCCGGGACAGGAACGGCGAAAAACTGTTTTTT. The chain couples TRBV4-1 to TRBJ1-4, with 8 bases lining up with TRBD1. V gave up 5 bases and J gave up 8 bases; unmatched junction bases: 10. The CDR3 has 15 residues. Germline V gene lookup returns CDR1 MGHRA and CDR2 YSYEKL.